The 5 T cell receptor beta chains given below trace back to one sample, sequenced in a study of breast tumors, draining lymph nodes, adjacent tissues. TCRdb processed the multiplex PCR reads anew with MiXCR; each CDR3 protein has one entry. Among 15,000 to 17,000 distinct CDR3 sequences listed, 40% to 65% were seen once. The specimen was tumor-adjacent breast tissue. These TCRs come from a female donor with breast cancer. Some clones in this sample may be carry-over from other donors' samples.

In its sample, this clonotype ranks as medium-sized. The rearrangement uses TRBV7-7 and TRBJ2-1; D is possibly TRBD1 or TRBD2 (7 bases each). From germline, CDR1 is SSHAT and CDR2 FNYEAQ (reference sequence). V lost 5 bases and J lost 9, with 17 bases in between. This CDR3 region has 14 residues. CDR3 sequence: CASSGKGAGAEQFF. The CDR3 coding sequence is TGTGCCAGCAGCGGAAAGGGGGCGGGAGCTGAGCAGTTCTTC.

By frequency in the sample, this clonotype is medium-sized. The rearrangement links TRBV7-9 to TRBJ2-7; D unclear. Between the trimmed V and J ends, which lost 1 base and 6 bases, there was a span of 16 bases. Germline CDR1 and CDR2: SEHNR and FQNEAQ (reference sequence). CDR3 length: 15 residues. CDR3 region: CASSLEDFSAGEQYF. Written as DNA, the CDR3 is TGTGCCAGCAGCTTAGAGGATTTTTCCGCCGGCGAGCAGTACTTC.

As to this clonotype: Germline is not matched at one junction end, which may reflect a read error. The chain recombines TRBV19 with TRBJ1-1, with D tentatively TRBD1 (5 bases). Germline lookup yields CDR1 LNHDA and CDR2 SQIVND (reference sequence). CDR3 size: 16 residues. DNA of the CDR3: TGTGCCAGTAGTGCCCGTGTGGGGGAAATGAACACTGAAGCTCTCTTT. Its translation: CASSARVGEMNTEALF.

This clonotype was detected ten times or more. The chain has TRBV11-2 and TRBJ2-7; D may correspond to TRBD1 or TRBD2 (5 bases each). Germline CDR1 SGHAT, CDR2 FQNNGV. V lost 7 bases to trimming and J lost 7 bases, with 23 bases between them. This CDR3 has 15 amino acids. The CDR3 coding sequence is TGTGCCAGCATCCTAAATTTAGGGGCCTCGGGGGAGCAGTACTTC. Translation gives CASILNLGASGEQYF.

This clonotype came up many times. A much larger clone differs by one base, so this may be a read error. The CDR3 DNA reads as TGTGCCAGCAGTTTCGGCGCTACCGAACTTTATGGCTACACCTTC. Translation: CASSFGATELYGYTF. The gene calls are TRBV12-3 or TRBV12-4 and TRBJ1-2; D unclear. The CDR3 has 15 residues. The ends were cut back, 3 bases at V and 5 bases at J, with 16 bases in the middle.